This T cell receptor (beta chain) appears in the sequencing data of a study of cytomegalovirus exposure and HLA in healthy donors. The PCR ran on 60 Vbeta and 13 Jbeta primers. Some clones are missing from TCRdb's copy, which holds only in-frame ones; the method was immunoSEQ multiplex PCR. Here the sample spans approximately 190,000 clones, roughly 90% being singletons. The CDR3 totals 12 residues. Germline V gene lookup returns CDR1 SEHNR and CDR2 FQNEAQ (reference sequence). Study-level findings and limits: Investigators reported 150 to 200 TCR beta chains as tied to cytomegalovirus. As a later analysis showed, a missense DCLRE1C variant was linked to trimming of TCR beta V- and J-genes. Sequencing depth roughly uniform across donors was assumed in presence/absence analyses.

As for this clone: The target antigen is unknown. Germline is not matched at one junction end, which may reflect a read error.

The receptor comes from a boy younger than 10 in good health and CMV-seronegative. The sample comprised PBMCs. The gene calls are TRBV7-9 and TRBJ2-1; tentative D call: TRBD2 (5 bases). CDR3 amino acids: CSSSLSGDEQFF. For the CDR3, the DNA is TGTTCCAGCAGCTTATCCGGGGATGAGCAGTTCTTC.